This TCR beta chain emerged from a study of blood T cell repertoires in COVID-19. Only in-frame clones appear in the TCRdb table, and some are missing; sequencing was by immunoSEQ multiplex PCR. The sample lists roughly 570,000 clones, 85% to 90% occurring once. The germline CDR1 and CDR2 sequences are SGHAT and FQNNGV. CDR3 length: 14 amino acids. Trimming took 4 bases from V and 7 from J; bases not matched to a gene: 5. This clonotype was sampled from a woman in her fifties or sixties with COVID-19, enrolled during active disease. Sequenced sample: peripheral blood. The V and J genes are TRBV11-2 and TRBJ1-3; 9 bases agree with TRBD1. The CDR3 region is CASSWGTGRNTIYF. CDR3 sequence (DNA): TGTGCCAGCAGCTGGGGGACAGGGAGGAACACCATATATTTT.